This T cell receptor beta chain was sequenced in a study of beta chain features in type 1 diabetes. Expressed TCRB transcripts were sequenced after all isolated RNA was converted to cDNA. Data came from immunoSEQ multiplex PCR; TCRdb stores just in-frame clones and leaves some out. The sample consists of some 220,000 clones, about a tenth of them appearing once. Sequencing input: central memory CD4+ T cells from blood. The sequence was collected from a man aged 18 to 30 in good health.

For the CDR3, the DNA is TGTGCCAGCAGCCTCGTCGGGGAGCTGTTTTTT. Its protein product is CASSLVGELFF. The V gene is TRBV10-3, the J gene TRBJ2-2, with no clear D. With 10 bases removed from V and 7 bases from J, the gap between germline ends came to 10 bases. From germline, CDR1 is ENHRY and CDR2 SYGVKD. CDR3 size: 11 residues.